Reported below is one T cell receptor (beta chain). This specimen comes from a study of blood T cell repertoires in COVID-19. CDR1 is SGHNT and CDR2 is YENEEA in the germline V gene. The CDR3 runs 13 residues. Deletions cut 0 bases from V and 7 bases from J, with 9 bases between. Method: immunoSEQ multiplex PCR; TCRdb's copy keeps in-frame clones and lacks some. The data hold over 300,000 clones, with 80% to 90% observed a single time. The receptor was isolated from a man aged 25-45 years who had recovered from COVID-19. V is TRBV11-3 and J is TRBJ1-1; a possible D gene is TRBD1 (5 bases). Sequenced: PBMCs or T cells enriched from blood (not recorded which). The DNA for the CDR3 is TGTGCCAGCAGCTTAGAGGTGGGGCATGAAGCTTTCTTT. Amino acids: CASSLEVGHEAFF.